This T cell receptor (beta chain) was sequenced for a study of CD8 T cells in ankylosing spondylitis. Findings and limits, study-wide: Earlier studies detected some motif variants in reactive arthritis synovial fluid and blood. Among TCR beta sequences, a motif of under 10 highly homologous variants appeared characteristic of ankylosing spondylitis blood.

This CDR3 has 16 amino acids. Trimming took 1 base from V and 4 from J, leaving 14 bases between them. The germline gives CDR1 SGHTA, CDR2 FQGTGA. This clonotype was seen at least ten times. The antigen remains undetermined. It was by quantitative 5'-RACE with molecular barcodes that TCR beta libraries were made. TCRdb redid the calling of the 5' RACE reads with MiXCR, one entry per CDR3 protein. This sample carries around 130,000 distinct CDR3 sequences, over 6.5% of them seen once, and the ten largest clones take 10% to 15%. The clonotype was recovered from a male donor with ankylosing spondylitis or in good health (not recorded which). Sequenced: blood, either unsorted or a sorted T cell fraction (not recorded which). V is TRBV7-3 and J is TRBJ2-1; D is undetermined. The CDR3, as DNA: TGTGCCAGCAGCTTAAGGGGTAGGGATAGATACAATGAGCAGTTCTTC. Encoded protein: CASSLRGRDRYNEQFF.